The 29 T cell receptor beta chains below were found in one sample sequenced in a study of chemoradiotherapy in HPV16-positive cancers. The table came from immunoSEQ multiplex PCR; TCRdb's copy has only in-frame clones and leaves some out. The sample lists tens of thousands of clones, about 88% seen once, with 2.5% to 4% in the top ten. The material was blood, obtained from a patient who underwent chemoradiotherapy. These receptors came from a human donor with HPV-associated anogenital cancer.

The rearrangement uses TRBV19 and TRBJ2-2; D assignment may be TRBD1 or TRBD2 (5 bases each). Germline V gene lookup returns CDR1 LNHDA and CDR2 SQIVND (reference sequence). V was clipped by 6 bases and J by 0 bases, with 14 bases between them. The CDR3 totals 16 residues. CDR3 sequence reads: CASRRGRVANTGELFF. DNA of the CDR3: TGTGCCAGTAGGAGGGGAAGGGTTGCGAACACCGGGGAGCTGTTTTTT.

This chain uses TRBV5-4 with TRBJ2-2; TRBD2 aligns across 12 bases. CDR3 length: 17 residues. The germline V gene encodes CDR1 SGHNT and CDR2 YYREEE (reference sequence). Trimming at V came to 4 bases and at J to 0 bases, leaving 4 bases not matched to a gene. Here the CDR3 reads CASSPGLAGSNTGELFF. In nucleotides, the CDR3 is TGTGCCAGCAGCCCGGGACTAGCGGGTTCGAACACCGGGGAGCTGTTTTTT. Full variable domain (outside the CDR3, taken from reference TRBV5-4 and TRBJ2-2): ETGVTQSPTHLIKTRGQQVTLRCSSQSGHNTVSWYQQALGQGPQFIFQYYREEENGRGNFPPRFSGLQFPNYSSELNVNALELDDSALYLCASSPGLAGSNTGELFFGEGSRLTVL.

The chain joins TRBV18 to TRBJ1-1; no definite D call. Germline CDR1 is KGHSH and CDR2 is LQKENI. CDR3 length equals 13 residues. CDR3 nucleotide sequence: TGTGCAGCCTCACAGCGAGCCGACACTGAAGCTTTCTTT. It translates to CAASQRADTEAFF.

The CDR3 here is CASSSALARTDTQYF. CDR3 bases: TGTGCCAGCAGCTCTGCCCTAGCAAGGACAGATACGCAGTATTTT. The V gene is TRBV5-4, the J gene TRBJ2-3, with a tentative D call TRBD2 (5 bases). Germline values: CDR1 SGHNT, CDR2 YYREEE (reference sequence). Between the trimmed V and J ends, which lost 3 bases and 3 bases, there was a span of 14 bases. The length of the CDR3 is 15 residues.

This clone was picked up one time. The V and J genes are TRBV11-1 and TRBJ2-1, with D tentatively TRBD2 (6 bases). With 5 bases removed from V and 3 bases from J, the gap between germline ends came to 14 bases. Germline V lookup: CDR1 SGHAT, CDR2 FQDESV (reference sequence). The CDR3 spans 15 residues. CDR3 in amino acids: CASSPRAGLYNEQFF. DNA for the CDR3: TGTGCCAGCAGCCCACGGGCGGGGCTCTACAATGAGCAGTTCTTC. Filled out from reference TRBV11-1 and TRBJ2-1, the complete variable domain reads EAEVAQSPRYKITEKSQAVAFWCDPISGHATLYWYRQILGQGPELLVQFQDESVVDDSQLPKDRFSAERLKGVDSTLKIQPAELGDSAMYLCASSPRAGLYNEQFFGPGTRLTVL.

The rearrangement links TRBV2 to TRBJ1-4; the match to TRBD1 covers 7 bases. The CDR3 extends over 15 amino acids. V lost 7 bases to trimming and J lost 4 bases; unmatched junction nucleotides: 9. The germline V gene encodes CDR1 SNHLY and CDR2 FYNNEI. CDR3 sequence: CASTQGGQYNEKLFF. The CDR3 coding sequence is TGTGCCAGCACCCAGGGGGGACAGTATAATGAAAAACTGTTTTTT.

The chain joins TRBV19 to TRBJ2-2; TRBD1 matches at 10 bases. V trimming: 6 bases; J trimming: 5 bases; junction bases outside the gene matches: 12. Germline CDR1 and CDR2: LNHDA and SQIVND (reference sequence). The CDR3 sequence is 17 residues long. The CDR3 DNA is TGTGCCAGTAGCCAAACCCCGGGACAGGGGTTGACCGGGGAGCTGTTTTTT. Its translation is CASSQTPGQGLTGELFF.

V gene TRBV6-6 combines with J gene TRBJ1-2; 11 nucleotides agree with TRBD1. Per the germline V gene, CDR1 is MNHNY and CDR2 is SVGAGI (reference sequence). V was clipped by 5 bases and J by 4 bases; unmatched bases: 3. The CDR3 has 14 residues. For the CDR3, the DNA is TGTGCCAGCAGTGCCGGGACAGGGGGCTATGGCTACACCTTC. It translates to CASSAGTGGYGYTF.

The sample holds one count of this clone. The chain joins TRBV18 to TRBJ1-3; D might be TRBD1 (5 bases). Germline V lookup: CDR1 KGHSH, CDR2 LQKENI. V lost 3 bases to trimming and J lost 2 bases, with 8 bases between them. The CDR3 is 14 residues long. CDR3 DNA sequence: TGTGCCAGCTCACCCGACAGCGCTGGAAACACCATATATTTT. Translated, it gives CASSPDSAGNTIYF.

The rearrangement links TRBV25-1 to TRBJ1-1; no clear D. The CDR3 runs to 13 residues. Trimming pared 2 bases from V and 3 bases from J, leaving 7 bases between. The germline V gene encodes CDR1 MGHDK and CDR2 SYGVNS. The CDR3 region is CASSEQEDTEAFF. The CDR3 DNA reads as TGTGCCAGCAGTGAACAGGAGGACACTGAAGCTTTCTTT.

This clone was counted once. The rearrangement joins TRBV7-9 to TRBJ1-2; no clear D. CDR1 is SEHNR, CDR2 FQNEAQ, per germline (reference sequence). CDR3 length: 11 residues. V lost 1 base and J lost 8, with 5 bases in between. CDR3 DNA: TGTGCCAGCAGCTTAGTGGTGGGCTACACCTTC. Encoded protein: CASSLVVGYTF.

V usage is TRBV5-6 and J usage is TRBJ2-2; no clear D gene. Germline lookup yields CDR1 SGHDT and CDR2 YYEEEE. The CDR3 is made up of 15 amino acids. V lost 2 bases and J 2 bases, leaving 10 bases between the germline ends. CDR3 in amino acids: CASSFYTANTGELFF. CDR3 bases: TGTGCCAGCAGCTTTTACACAGCCAACACCGGGGAGCTGTTTTTT. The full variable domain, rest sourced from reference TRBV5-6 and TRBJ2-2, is DAGVTQSPTHLIKTRGQQVTLRCSPKSGHDTVSWYQQALGQGPQFIFQYYEEEERQRGNFPDRFSGHQFPNYSSELNVNALLLGDSALYLCASSFYTANTGELFFGEGSRLTVL.

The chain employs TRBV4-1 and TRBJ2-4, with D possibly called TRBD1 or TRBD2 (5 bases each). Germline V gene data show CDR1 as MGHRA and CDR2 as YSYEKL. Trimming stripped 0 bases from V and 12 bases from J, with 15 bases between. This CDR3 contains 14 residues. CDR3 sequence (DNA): TGCGCCAGCAGCCAAGAGGGACCCCGCCAAGATCAGTACTTC. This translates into CASSQEGPRQDQYF.

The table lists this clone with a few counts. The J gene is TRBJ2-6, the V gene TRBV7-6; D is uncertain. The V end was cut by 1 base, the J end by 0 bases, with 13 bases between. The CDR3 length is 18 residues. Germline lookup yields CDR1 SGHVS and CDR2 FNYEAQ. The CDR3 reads CASSLGSLDLSGANVLTF. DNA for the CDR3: TGTGCCAGCAGCTTAGGCTCCCTGGACCTCTCTGGGGCCAACGTCCTGACTTTC.

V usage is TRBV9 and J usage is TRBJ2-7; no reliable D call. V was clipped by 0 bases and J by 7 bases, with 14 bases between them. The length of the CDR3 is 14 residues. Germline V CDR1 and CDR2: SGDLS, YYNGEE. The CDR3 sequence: CASSVGARPAEQYF. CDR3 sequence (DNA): TGTGCCAGCAGCGTAGGGGCTCGGCCCGCGGAGCAGTACTTC.

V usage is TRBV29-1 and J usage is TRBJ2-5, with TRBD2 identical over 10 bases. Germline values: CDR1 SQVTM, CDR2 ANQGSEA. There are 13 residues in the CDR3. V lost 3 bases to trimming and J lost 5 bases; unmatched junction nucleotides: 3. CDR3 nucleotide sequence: TGCAGCGTTGATAGCGGGGGGTCGGAGACCCAGTACTTC. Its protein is CSVDSGGSETQYF.

The CDR3 DNA sequence: TGCAGTGCTAGGGGCTTTACTGAAGCTTTCTTT. It is translated as CSARGFTEAFF. This rearrangement joins TRBV20-1 to TRBJ1-1; no clear D gene. From germline, CDR1 is DFQATT and CDR2 SNEGSKA (reference sequence). CDR3 length: 11 amino acids. Deletions cut 3 bases from V and 5 bases from J, with 7 bases between.

The CDR3 protein is CASSLRVYGYTF. The CDR3 DNA is TGTGCCAGCAGTCTTCGGGTTTATGGCTACACCTTC. V and J are TRBV5-5 and TRBJ1-2; unclear D gene. CDR3 length equals 12 residues. Trimming cost V 5 bases and J 5 bases, with 10 bases left between them. From germline, CDR1 is SGHKS and CDR2 YYEKEE (reference sequence).

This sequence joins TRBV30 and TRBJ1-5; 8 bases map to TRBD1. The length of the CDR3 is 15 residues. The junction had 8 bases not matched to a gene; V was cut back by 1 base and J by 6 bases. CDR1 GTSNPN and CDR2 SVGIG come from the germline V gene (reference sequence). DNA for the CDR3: TGTGCCTGGAGTGGTGGACAGGGAGCGGCTCAGCCCCAGCATTTT. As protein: CAWSGGQGAAQPQHF. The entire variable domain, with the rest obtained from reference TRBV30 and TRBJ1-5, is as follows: SQTIHQWPATLVQPVGSPLSLECTVEGTSNPNLYWYRQAAGRGLQLLFYSVGIGQISSEVPQNLSASRPQDRQFILSSKKLLLSDSGFYLCAWSGGQGAAQPQHFGDGTRLSIL.

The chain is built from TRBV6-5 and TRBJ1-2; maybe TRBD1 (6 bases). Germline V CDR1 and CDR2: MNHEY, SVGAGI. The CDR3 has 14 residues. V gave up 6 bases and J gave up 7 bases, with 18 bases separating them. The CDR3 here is CASSWTEPTSGYTF. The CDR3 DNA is TGTGCCAGCAGCTGGACAGAACCTACTAGTGGCTACACCTTC.

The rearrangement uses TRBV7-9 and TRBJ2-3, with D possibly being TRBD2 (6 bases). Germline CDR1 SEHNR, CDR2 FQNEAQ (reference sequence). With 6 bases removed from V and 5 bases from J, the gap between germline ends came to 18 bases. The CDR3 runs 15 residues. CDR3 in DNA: TGTGCCAGCAGGGGAGGCTCGCCCACCAGAGATACGCAGTATTTT. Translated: CASRGGSPTRDTQYF.

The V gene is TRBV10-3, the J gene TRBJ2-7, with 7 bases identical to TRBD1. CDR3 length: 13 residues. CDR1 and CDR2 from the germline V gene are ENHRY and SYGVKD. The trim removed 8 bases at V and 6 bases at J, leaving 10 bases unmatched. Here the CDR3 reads CAIGVQGVGEQYF. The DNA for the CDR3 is TGTGCCATCGGCGTCCAGGGGGTTGGCGAGCAGTACTTC.

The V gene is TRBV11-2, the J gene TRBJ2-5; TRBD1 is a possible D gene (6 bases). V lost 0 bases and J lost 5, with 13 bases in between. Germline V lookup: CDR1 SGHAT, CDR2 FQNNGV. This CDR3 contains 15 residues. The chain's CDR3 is CASSLDWGLGETQYF. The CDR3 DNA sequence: TGTGCCAGCAGCTTAGATTGGGGGCTTGGGGAGACCCAGTACTTC.

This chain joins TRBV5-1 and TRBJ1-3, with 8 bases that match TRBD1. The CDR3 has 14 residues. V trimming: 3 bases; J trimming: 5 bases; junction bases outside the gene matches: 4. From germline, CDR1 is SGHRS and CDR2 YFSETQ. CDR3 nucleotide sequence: TGCGCCAGCAGCTCGACAGGGGATAGAAACACCATATATTTT. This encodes CASSSTGDRNTIYF.

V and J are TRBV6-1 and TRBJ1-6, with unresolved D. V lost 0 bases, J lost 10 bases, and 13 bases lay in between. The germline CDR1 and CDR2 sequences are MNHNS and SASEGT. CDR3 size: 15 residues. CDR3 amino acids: CASSEARVRTSPLHF. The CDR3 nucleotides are TGTGCCAGCAGTGAAGCGCGGGTCCGCACCTCACCCCTCCACTTT.

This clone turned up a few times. The CDR3 sequence: CASSDLTETDTQYF. As DNA, the CDR3 is TGTGCCAGCAGTGACCTGACTGAGACAGATACGCAGTATTTT. The chain recombines TRBV6-1 with TRBJ2-3; D not certain. The V gene lost 3 bases and the J gene lost 3 bases, with 10 bases spanning the gap. This CDR3 spans 14 amino acids. Per the germline V gene, CDR1 is MNHNS and CDR2 is SASEGT.

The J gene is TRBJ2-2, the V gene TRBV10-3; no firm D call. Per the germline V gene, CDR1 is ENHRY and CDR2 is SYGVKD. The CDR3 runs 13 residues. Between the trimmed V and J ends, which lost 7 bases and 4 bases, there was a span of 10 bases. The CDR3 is CAINRQATGELFF. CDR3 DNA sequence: TGTGCCATCAATCGTCAGGCCACCGGGGAGCTGTTTTTT.

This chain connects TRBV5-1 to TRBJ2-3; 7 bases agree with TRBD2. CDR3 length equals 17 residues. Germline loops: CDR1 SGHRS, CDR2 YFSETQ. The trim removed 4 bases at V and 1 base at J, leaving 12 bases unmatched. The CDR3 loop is CASSELAGMDGTDTQYF. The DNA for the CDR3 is TGCGCCAGCAGCGAGTTAGCGGGTATGGACGGCACAGATACGCAGTATTTT.

CDR3 bases: TGTGCCAGCAGTGGACAGCCCACCGGGGAGCTGTTTTTT. Its translation is CASSGQPTGELFF. V and J are TRBV6-1 and TRBJ2-2; perhaps TRBD1 as D (5 bases). The CDR3 has 13 amino acids. The V gene's germline CDR1 is MNHNS and CDR2 SASEGT. V was shortened by 4 bases and J by 4 bases, with 7 bases between the two germline ends.